This record covers a single T cell receptor (beta chain). Time point denoted: newly diagnosed GD, antithyroid drugs for less than 3 months. The TCR library was made from RNA extracted from PBMCs. This record comes from a study of regulatory T cells in long-lasting Graves disease. CDR3 length: 12 amino acids. The V and J ends lost 0 bases and 5 bases respectively, with 5 bases between them. In germline, CDR1 is DFQATT, CDR2 SNEGSKA (reference sequence). iRepertoire HTBI primers and Arm-PCR of CDR3 regions built TCR beta libraries. As originally analysed: Gene usage covered 50 to 75 TRBV and 14 TRBJ segments. TCRdb ran MiXCR on the multiplex PCR reads and lists one entry per CDR3 protein. V and J calls and clone size were set by TCRdb, not the authors. The profile shows about 500,000 distinct CDR3 sequences, about 16% of them singletons. The sample was also reused in another study, on T cells in Graves' hyperthyroidism and ophthalmopathy.

The chain is built from TRBV20-1 and TRBJ2-1; D is ambiguous. The clonotype comes from a middle-aged man with Graves disease. The material was peripheral blood mononuclear cells (PBMCs), obtained at new diagnosis, from a patient treated with antithyroid drugs. CDR3 DNA: TGCAGTGCTAGAGACAGAGACAATGAGCAGTTCTTC. It specifies CSARDRDNEQFF.